This T cell receptor beta chain stems from a study of graft-versus-host responses after intestinal transplantation (dated by TCRdb to 2020 to 2022). With regard to the full study: Recipients received multivisceral, liver-intestinal, or isolated intestinal transplants. Rather than going through the commercial service, samples from a few later patients were sequenced in-house on an Illumina MiSeq and processed with MiXCR. Anti-thymocyte globulin induction was given to all recipients, followed by maintenance tacrolimus and steroids for approximately 3 years. The cohort enrolled under 25 intestinal transplant recipients including one retransplant, and a few patients lacking pretransplant specimens were excluded. Graft-versus-host and host-versus-graft alloreactive T cell clones were tracked in the graft, circulation and bone marrow after intestinal transplantation using bulk TCR-beta CDR3 sequencing. Alloreactive clones were identified by sequencing pre-transplant mixed lymphocyte reaction products and comparing them with unstimulated pre-transplant donor and recipient T cells. Donor T cell macrochimerism was defined as a peak of at least 4% donor T cells among recipient peripheral blood mononuclear cells. Broad study findings and their caveats: Peak levels of circulating GvH clones were associated with declines in HvG clones early after transplant. GvH clones were found in recipient bone marrow, and some of the GvH clones appeared earlier in ileal mucosa or blood, which is consistent with an intestinal mucosal origin. High GvH to HvG T cell clonal ratios were observed in the allografts of patients with donor T cell macrochimerism. The relatively low number and heterogeneity of intestinal transplant patients limited the conclusions.

The junction shows trimming of 0 bases on V and 7 bases on J, and the gene matches do not reach 8 bases of it. Per the germline V gene, SGHDN is the CDR1 and FVKESK is the CDR2. The CDR3 holds 16 amino acids from the cysteine to the phenylalanine. The only DNA kept is the CDR3, 48 bases in frame from the first base. This specimen's time point label, per the study, means: cells obtained before transplantation from donor or recipient. CD3+CD4+ and CD3+CD8+ populations were FACS-sorted from unstimulated pre-transplant donor and recipient cells taken from spleen or lymph nodes. The method was the immunoSEQ multiplex PCR assay. For most patients, genomic DNA was isolated using the Qiagen DNeasy Blood and Tissue Kit and was shipped frozen to Adaptive Biotechnologies for TCR sequencing. High-throughput TCR-beta CDR3 sequencing of genomic DNA from most patients was performed by Adaptive Biotechnologies. Processing in the source paper ran as follows. Adaptive's ImmunoSEQ software supplied the TCR sequencing data for 18 patients, while MiXCR and VDJtools were used to process a few other patients. To correct CD4 versus CD8 sorting errors, any sequence found in both subsets at a frequency ratio below 5:1 was removed. CDR3 nucleotide sequences shared by donor and recipient were removed because the origin of these sequences could not be assigned. Alloreactive clones required at least 2-fold expansion over unstimulated cells and minimum CFSE-low frequency of 0.002% (template counts) or 0.001% (read counts). Clones were considered mappable if detected in sequenced pre-transplant spleen, lymph node, or MLR CFSE-low populations of the donor or recipient. The cumulative frequency of alloreactive clones was calculated as a percentage of all sequences, weighted by copy number. TCRdb mirrors the immuneACCESS table, restricted to in-frame sequences. Some clones are absent from its copies; in checked studies, under half trace to an unresolved V gene, and the reason for the others is unknown. The V and J calls and clone size were taken over from that table, and D and trimming were inferred from the DNA. Counted in this sample were about 85,000 clones; 91% of them appeared once. Jointly, the top ten make up 7% to 9.5% of the sample.

Remarks on this clone: There is no known antigen for this receptor. No base quality information exists; no much larger clone differs at one position.

The sample in question was unstimulated CD8+ T cells sorted from spleen or lymph node cells, obtained before transplant. The receptor was isolated from a human donor who was the organ donor for an intestinal transplant. The chain links TRBV14 with TRBJ2-1, with 8 bases aligning to TRBD2. The CDR3 reads as follows: CASSQEESGSGNEQFF. The nucleotide sequence reads TGTGCCAGCAGCCAAGAAGAGAGCGGGAGTGGGAATGAGCAGTTCTTC.